These 16 T cell receptor beta chains were all obtained from the same sample, sequenced in a study of early T cells in non-severe SARS-CoV-2 infection. TCRdb independently ran MiXCR on the 5' RACE reads; one entry per CDR3 protein. This table holds tens of thousands of distinct CDR3 sequences, around 15% found once. The sample comprised whole blood. The receptors stem from an adult who was a healthcare worker with PCR-confirmed SARS-CoV-2 infection or an uninfected control (not recorded which).

The V gene is TRBV11-2, the J gene TRBJ2-5; 12 bases are a match to TRBD2. V shed 0 bases and J 5 bases; nucleotides not matched to a gene: 13. The V gene's germline CDR1 is SGHAT and CDR2 FQNNGV. The length of the CDR3 is 19 residues. This CDR3 is CASSLDSALAGGPEETQYF. In nucleotides, the CDR3 is TGTGCCAGCAGCTTAGATTCGGCCCTAGCGGGGGGGCCGGAGGAGACCCAGTACTTC.

The chain employs TRBV21-1 and TRBJ2-5; TRBD2, the table's D call, lacks a check against the DNA. TRBV21-1 is given as a pseudogene. The CDR3 has 15 residues. The CDR3 DNA follows: TGTGCCAGCAGCCCTCCTCGCGTTATCTCCCGGACCCAGTACTTC. Encoded protein: CASSPPRVISRTQYF.

J is TRBJ2-4 and V is TRBV20-1; D remains ambiguous. Trimming removed 0 bases at V and 0 bases at J, with 15 bases between. The CDR3 consists of 17 residues. The germline CDR1 and CDR2 sequences are DFQATT and SNEGSKA (reference sequence). CDR3 in DNA: TGCAGTGCTAGAGATCATGAGAGCGACTTAGCCAAAAACATTCAGTACTTC. This gives the protein CSARDHESDLAKNIQYF.

This clonotype was detected only a few times. The J gene is TRBJ2-5, the V gene TRBV11-1; 12 positions agree with TRBD2. Unmatched junction bases numbered 5, after V lost 3 bases and J lost 6 bases. The CDR3 sequence is 15 residues long. In germline, CDR1 is SGHAT, CDR2 FQDESV (reference sequence). The CDR3 sequence is CASSFGLAGLKTQYF. The CDR3 DNA follows: TGTGCCAGCAGCTTTGGACTAGCGGGATTGAAGACCCAGTACTTC. Complete variable domain (other parts from reference TRBV11-1 and TRBJ2-5): EAEVAQSPRYKITEKSQAVAFWCDPISGHATLYWYRQILGQGPELLVQFQDESVVDDSQLPKDRFSAERLKGVDSTLKIQPAELGDSAMYLCASSFGLAGLKTQYFGPGTRLLVL.

In DNA, the CDR3 is TGTGCCAGCAGTGAATCTGTAGGGAACCAAGAGACCCAGTACTTC. Translating gives CASSESVGNQETQYF. The chain combines TRBV6-1 with TRBJ2-5; no firm D call. CDR1 MNHNS and CDR2 SASEGT come from the germline V gene. The CDR3 has 15 amino acids. V lost 2 bases and J lost 0, with 10 bases in between.

Only a few counts were recorded for this clonotype. This chain uses TRBV30 with TRBJ2-7, with D tentatively TRBD2 (5 bases). Trimming took off 0 bases at V and 1 base at J, with 10 bases between the two ends. Germline CDR1 is GTSNPN and CDR2 is SVGIG (reference sequence). The CDR3 is 14 residues long. The CDR3 region is CAWSVGGGSYEQYF. DNA for the CDR3: TGTGCCTGGAGTGTAGGCGGCGGGTCCTACGAGCAGTACTTC.

This clonotype was observed at least ten times. This chain connects TRBV4-1 to TRBJ2-5; a possible D gene is TRBD1 (5 bases). This CDR3 has 15 residues. Looked up from germline, CDR1 is MGHRA and CDR2 is YSYEKL. Deletions cut 0 bases from V and 1 base from J, with 9 bases between. CDR3 protein: CASSQDHGAQETQYF. CDR3 in DNA: TGCGCCAGCAGCCAAGATCATGGGGCCCAAGAGACCCAGTACTTC.

This clonotype was seen many times. V is TRBV7-3 and J is TRBJ2-7; 11 nucleotides line up with TRBD1. V shed 3 bases, J shed 7 bases, and the junction held 2 bases outside the gene matches. This CDR3 contains 13 residues. Germline CDR1 SGHTA, CDR2 FQGTGA. CDR3 coding DNA: TGTGCCAGCAGCTTCGGGACAGGGGGAGAGCAGTACTTC. This translates into CASSFGTGGEQYF.

This clonotype was counted only a few times. V usage is TRBV19 and J usage is TRBJ2-3, with 8 bases fitting TRBD2. Trimming cost V 6 bases and J 3 bases; bases outside gene matches: 11. This CDR3 is 16 amino acids long. Looked up from germline, CDR1 is LNHDA and CDR2 is SQIVND (reference sequence). The CDR3 nucleotides read TGTGCCAGTAGACGAAAGGGGACTAGTAGTACAGATACGCAGTATTTT. Amino acid sequence: CASRRKGTSSTDTQYF.

This clonotype has a handful of counts. The rearrangement uses TRBV7-2 and TRBJ2-3; 10 nucleotides agree with TRBD2. The CDR3 is 16 amino acids. Per germline, CDR1 SGHTA and CDR2 FQGNSA. V shed 4 bases and J 3 bases; nucleotides not matched to a gene: 7. The CDR3 sequence is CASSWASGSGTDTQYF. In DNA, the CDR3 is TGTGCCAGCAGCTGGGCTAGCGGGAGTGGGACAGATACGCAGTATTTT.

This clonotype was seen at least ten times. V and J are TRBV18 and TRBJ1-5; D remains unclear. The CDR3 is 14 amino acids. Germline V gene lookup returns CDR1 KGHSH and CDR2 LQKENI. Trimming pared 0 bases from V and 2 bases from J, leaving 5 bases between. The CDR3 loop is CASSPPGGNQPQHF. CDR3 coding DNA: TGTGCCAGCTCACCACCTGGGGGCAATCAGCCCCAGCATTTT.

This clonotype was observed a few times. This sequence joins TRBV2 and TRBJ1-3, with D possibly TRBD1 on 5 matching bases. The CDR3 has 15 residues. With 3 bases removed from V and 2 bases from J, the gap between germline ends came to 11 bases. Germline values: CDR1 SNHLY, CDR2 FYNNEI. In DNA, the CDR3 is TGTGCCAGCAGTGACGGGGGGTCCCCTGGAAACACCATATATTTT. The encoded protein is CASSDGGSPGNTIYF.

This clonotype was detected ten times or more. The V and J genes are TRBV7-8 and TRBJ2-5, with D perhaps TRBD2 (6 bases). V lost 5 bases to trimming and J lost 5 bases, with 6 bases between them. The CDR3 has 11 residues. Looked up from germline, CDR1 is SGHVS and CDR2 is FQNEAQ. DNA of the CDR3: TGTGCCAGCAGCCGGGGGGAGACCCAGTACTTC. Its protein is CASSRGETQYF.

This clonotype occurred a few times. This sequence joins TRBV19 and TRBJ1-5; no clear D. Germline values: CDR1 LNHDA, CDR2 SQIVND (reference sequence). The V end lost 8 bases, the J end lost 5 bases, and 13 bases lay between the germline ends. The CDR3 has 13 residues. The CDR3 reads CASSDRGHQPQHF. In DNA form, the CDR3 reads TGTGCCAGTTCCGACCGAGGGCATCAGCCCCAGCATTTT.

This clonotype was seen at least ten times. The chain recombines TRBV5-5 with TRBJ2-5; D is undetermined. Trimming shortened V by 4 bases and J by 5 bases, and 9 bases separated the two germline ends. The CDR3 extends over 12 amino acids. Germline CDR1 and CDR2: SGHKS and YYEKEE (reference sequence). The CDR3 nucleotides are TGTGCCAGCAGCCATGTATTGGAGACCCAGTACTTC. It is translated as CASSHVLETQYF.

This clonotype was observed at least ten times. This rearrangement joins TRBV10-3 to TRBJ2-5; 7 bases fit TRBD2. V lost 6 bases and J lost 5; bases outside the gene matches: 0. Germline values: CDR1 ENHRY, CDR2 SYGVKD. This CDR3 has 11 residues. The CDR3, as DNA: TGTGCCATCAGCGGGGGGGAGACCCAGTACTTC. Encoded protein: CAISGGETQYF.